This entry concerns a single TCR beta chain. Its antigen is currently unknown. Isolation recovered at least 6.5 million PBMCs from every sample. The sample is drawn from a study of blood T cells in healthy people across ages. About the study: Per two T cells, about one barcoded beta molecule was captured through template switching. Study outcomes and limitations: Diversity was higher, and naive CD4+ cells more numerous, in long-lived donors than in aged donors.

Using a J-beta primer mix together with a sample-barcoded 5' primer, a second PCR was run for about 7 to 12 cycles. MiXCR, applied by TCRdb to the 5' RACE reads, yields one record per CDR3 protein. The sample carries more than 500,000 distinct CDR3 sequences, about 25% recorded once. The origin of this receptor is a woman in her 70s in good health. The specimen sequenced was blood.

CDR3 region: CASSYSTPSGGYNEQFF. The CDR3 DNA follows: TGTGCCAGCAGTTACTCGACCCCTAGCGGGGGGTACAATGAGCAGTTCTTC. The chain couples TRBV6-6 to TRBJ2-1; TRBD2 aligns across 11 bases. The V and J ends lost 0 bases and 4 bases, in that order; junction bases with no gene match: 5. The CDR3 is 17 amino acids. CDR1 is MNHNY, CDR2 SVGAGI, per germline (reference sequence).